The 8 T cell receptor beta chains presented below share a single source sample, sequenced in a study of T cell responses to AZD1222 COVID-19 vaccine. The method was immunoSEQ multiplex PCR; TCRdb's version includes in-frame clones alone and lacks a portion of them. The sample yields roughly 100,000 clones, more than 85% seen once. The source material was peripheral blood, sampled 28 days after the second AZD1222 dose. The origin of the receptors is an adult who received the AZD1222 COVID-19 vaccine.

The rearrangement uses TRBV18 and TRBJ1-1; D call uncertain. Germline CDR1 and CDR2: KGHSH and LQKENI. Trimming took 0 bases from V and 3 from J, leaving 8 bases between them. The CDR3 length is 14 residues. The CDR3 DNA sequence: TGTGCCAGCTCACCACCGTGGTCCCACACTGAAGCTTTCTTT. Translated, it gives CASSPPWSHTEAFF. Full variable domain (missing parts from reference TRBV18 and TRBJ1-1): NAGVMQNPRHLVRRRGQEARLRCSPMKGHSHVYWYRQLPEEGLKFMVYLQKENIIDESGMPKERFSAEFPKEGPSILRIQQVVRGDSAAYFCASSPPWSHTEAFFGQGTRLTVV.

This chain uses TRBV7-2 with TRBJ1-5; D unresolved. Germline CDR1 SGHTA, CDR2 FQGNSA. CDR3 length: 11 residues. V was shortened by 7 bases and J by 5 bases, with 6 bases between the two germline ends. The CDR3: CASTVHQPQHF. In DNA form, the CDR3 reads TGTGCCAGCACCGTTCATCAGCCCCAGCATTTT.

This clone showed up just once. The rearrangement joins TRBV2 to TRBJ1-5, with D perhaps TRBD1 (5 bases). Germline values: CDR1 SNHLY, CDR2 FYNNEI. Trimming shortened V by 4 bases and J by 7 bases, and 8 bases separated the two germline ends. This CDR3 has 12 residues. CDR3: CASSAGVQPQHF. The CDR3 DNA reads as TGTGCCAGCAGTGCGGGGGTGCAGCCCCAGCATTTT.

The V and J genes are TRBV19 and TRBJ1-1; weak D call: TRBD1 (6 bases). CDR1 LNHDA and CDR2 SQIVND come from the germline V gene (reference sequence). V was trimmed by 5 bases and J by 3 bases, leaving 16 bases between them. The CDR3 is made up of 15 amino acids. The CDR3, as DNA: TGTGCCAGTAGTGATGGGGGAACAGGGTACACTGAAGCTTTCTTT. Translating gives CASSDGGTGYTEAFF.

The chain recombines TRBV5-1 with TRBJ1-1; D is perhaps TRBD1 (6 bases). CDR3 length: 15 amino acids. Germline CDR1 is SGHRS and CDR2 is YFSETQ. V dropped 3 bases and J dropped 5 bases, with 17 bases sitting between them. The CDR3 protein is CASSSDTGSGTEAFF. The CDR3, as DNA: TGCGCCAGCAGCTCGGATACAGGGTCGGGGACTGAAGCTTTCTTT.

The chain carries TRBV5-1 and TRBJ2-7; D may correspond to TRBD1 or TRBD2 (5 bases each). The CDR3 is made up of 15 amino acids. The V end lost 3 bases, the J end lost 3 bases, and 16 bases lay between the germline ends. Germline assignment: CDR1 SGHRS and CDR2 YFSETQ. Here the CDR3 DNA reads TGCGCCAGCAGCTCGGAGTTCCGGGGCGACTACGAGCAGTACTTC. Translation gives CASSSEFRGDYEQYF.

The V and J genes are TRBV7-9 and TRBJ2-7, with D hard to call. V was clipped by 5 bases and J by 3 bases, with 8 bases between them. The length of the CDR3 is 12 residues. CDR1 is SEHNR and CDR2 is FQNEAQ in the germline V gene (reference sequence). The CDR3 sequence: CASSQTFYEQYF. DNA for the CDR3: TGTGCCAGCAGCCAGACCTTCTACGAGCAGTACTTC.

The rearrangement joins TRBV5-1 to TRBJ2-5, with 12 bases matching TRBD1. V shed 4 bases, J shed 1 base, and the junction held 14 bases outside the gene matches. Germline V gene lookup returns CDR1 SGHRS and CDR2 YFSETQ. The CDR3 totals 19 residues. As DNA, the CDR3 is TGCGCCAGCAGCCTGGGGGACAGGGGGCCTAGCGGGTTCCAAGAGACCCAGTACTTC. Protein product: CASSLGDRGPSGFQETQYF. The variable domain in full, with the rest retrieved from reference TRBV5-1 and TRBJ2-5, is KAGVTQTPRYLIKTRGQQVTLSCSPISGHRSVSWYQQTPGQGLQFLFEYFSETQRNKGNFPGRFSGRQFSNSRSEMNVSTLELGDSALYLCASSLGDRGPSGFQETQYFGPGTRLLVL.